This T cell receptor beta chain was profiled in a study of blood T cell repertoires in COVID-19. About the study: COVID-19 samples, acute and convalescent, were from the United States, Italy and Spain.

Participants' own reports of clinical history determined their cohort assignment. V shed 5 bases, J shed 6 bases, and the junction held 4 bases outside the gene matches. The CDR3 spans 15 residues. Germline loops: CDR1 SEHNR, CDR2 FQNEAQ (reference sequence). As originally analysed: Amplification of reference gene primers was used by the study to estimate nucleated cell counts. Produced via immunoSEQ multiplex PCR; TCRdb's table is partial and in-frame only. V, J and clone size are those of that table, while D and trimming were read from the DNA. The table records 300,000 to 500,000 clones, roughly 90% of them present only once.

This clonotype was sampled from a woman younger than 45 with acute COVID-19. The source material was PBMCs or T cells enriched from blood (not recorded which). The V call is TRBV7-9, the J call TRBJ1-6; 10 bases are a match to TRBD1. The CDR3 loop reads CASSRQGAVNSPLHF. CDR3 nucleotide sequence: TGTGCCAGCAGCAGACAGGGGGCGGTTAATTCACCCCTCCACTTT.